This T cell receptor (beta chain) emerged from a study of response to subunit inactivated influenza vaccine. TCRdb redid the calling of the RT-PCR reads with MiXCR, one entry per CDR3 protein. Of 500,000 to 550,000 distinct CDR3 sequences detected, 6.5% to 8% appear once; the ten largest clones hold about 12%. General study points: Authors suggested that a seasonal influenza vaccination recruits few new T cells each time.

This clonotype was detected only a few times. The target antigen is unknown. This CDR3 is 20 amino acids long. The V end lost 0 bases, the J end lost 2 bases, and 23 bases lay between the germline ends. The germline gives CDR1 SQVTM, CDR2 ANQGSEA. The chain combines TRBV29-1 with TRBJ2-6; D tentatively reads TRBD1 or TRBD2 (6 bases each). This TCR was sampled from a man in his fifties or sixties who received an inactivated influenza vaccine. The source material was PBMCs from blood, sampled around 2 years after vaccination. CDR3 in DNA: TGCAGCGTTGAAGATCAATTGCCCCAGGGGAGGTGGGCTGGGGCCAACGTCCTGACTTTC. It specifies CSVEDQLPQGRWAGANVLTF.